This T cell receptor beta chain was retrieved from a study of Ad26.COV2.S vaccination and SARS-CoV-2 variants. Study overall: Enrollment placed the donor in the COV1001 Ad26.COV2.S trial arm.

Only in-frame clones appear in the TCRdb table, and some are missing; sequencing was by immunoSEQ multiplex PCR. The sample lists around 300,000 clones, under 90% occurring once. Regarding treatment: some 19 received Ad26.COV2.S at low or high dose, single or two shots; about five received placebo; per-sample allocation not given. Each sample was drawn 63 days after the first injection (of vaccine or placebo). This TCR derives from a person aged 18-65 years who received the Ad26.COV2.S COVID-19 vaccine or a placebo. The sequencing here drew on peripheral blood, taken in a trial of Ad26.COV2.S vaccine versus placebo.

The CDR3 protein is CASSEQDRGTQYF. The CDR3 DNA is TGTGCCAGCAGTGAACAGGATCGAGGGACCCAGTACTTC. This chain links TRBV2 with TRBJ2-5; D remains ambiguous. From germline, CDR1 is SNHLY and CDR2 FYNNEI. The CDR3 totals 13 residues. The V gene lost 2 bases and the J gene lost 7 bases, with 11 bases spanning the gap.